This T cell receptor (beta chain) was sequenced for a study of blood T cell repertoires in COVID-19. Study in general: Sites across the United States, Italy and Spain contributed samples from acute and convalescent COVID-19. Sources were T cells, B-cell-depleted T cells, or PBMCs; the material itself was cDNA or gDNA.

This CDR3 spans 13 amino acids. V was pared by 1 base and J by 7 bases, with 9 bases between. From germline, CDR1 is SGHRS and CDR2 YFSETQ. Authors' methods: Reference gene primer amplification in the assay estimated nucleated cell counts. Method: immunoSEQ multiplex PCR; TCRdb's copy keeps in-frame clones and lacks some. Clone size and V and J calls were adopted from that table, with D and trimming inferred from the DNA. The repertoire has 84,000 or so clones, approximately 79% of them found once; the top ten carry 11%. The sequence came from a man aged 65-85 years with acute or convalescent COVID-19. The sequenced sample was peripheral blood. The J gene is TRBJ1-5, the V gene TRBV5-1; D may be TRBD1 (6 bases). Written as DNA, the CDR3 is TGCGCCAGCAGCTTGAGGGGGAGCCAGCCCCAGCATTTT. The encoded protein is CASSLRGSQPQHF.